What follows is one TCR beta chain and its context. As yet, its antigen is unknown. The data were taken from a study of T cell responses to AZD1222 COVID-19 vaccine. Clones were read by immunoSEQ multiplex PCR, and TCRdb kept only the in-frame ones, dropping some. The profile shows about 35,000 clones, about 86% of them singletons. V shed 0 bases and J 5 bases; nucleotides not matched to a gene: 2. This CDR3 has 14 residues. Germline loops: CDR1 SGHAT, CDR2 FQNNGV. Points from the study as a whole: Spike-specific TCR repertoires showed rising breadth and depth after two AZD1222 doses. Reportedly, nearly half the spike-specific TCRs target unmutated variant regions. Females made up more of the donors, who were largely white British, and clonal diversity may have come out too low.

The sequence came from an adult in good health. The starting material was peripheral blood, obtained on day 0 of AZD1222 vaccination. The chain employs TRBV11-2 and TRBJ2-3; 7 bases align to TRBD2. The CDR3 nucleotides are TGTGCCAGCAGCTTAGATCCGGGGGGAGATACGCAGTATTTT. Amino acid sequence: CASSLDPGGDTQYF.